These T cell receptor beta chains were read from a single sample in a study of shared clonotypes between healthy human individuals. The data were produced by immunoSEQ multiplex PCR, yet TCRdb's version contains in-frame clones alone and is incomplete. This table holds about 2.1 million clones, around 93% found once. Sequenced material: naive CD8+ T cells from PBMCs. All receptors derive from a young man in good health. Some clones in this sample may be carry-over from other donors' samples. Each CDR3 is given with its conserved first and last residue. D genes are given only for firm matches. Size is omitted from some rows. Given values are once, few, many or a class for expanded clones.

j_call | v_call | clone_size | d_call | cdr3_nt | cdr3_aa
TRBJ1-1 | TRBV30 | few | - | TGTGCCTGCAGCGAAGGCGTGAACACTGAAGCTTTCTTT | CACSEGVNTEAFF
TRBJ2-5 | TRBV4-1 | - | TRBD1 | TGCGCCAGCAGCCTTGGACCGGGACAGCAAGAGACCCAGTACTTC | CASSLGPGQQETQYF
TRBJ1-3 | TRBV28 | once | TRBD1 | TGTGCCAGCATTTTTGGCGGGGGACAGCTCTCTGGAAACACCATATATTTT | CASIFGGGQLSGNTIYF
TRBJ2-1 | TRBV7-8 | - | - | TGTGCCAGCAGCTCGCAGAGGAATGAGCAGTTCTTC | CASSSQRNEQFF
TRBJ1-5 | TRBV27 | - | - | TGTGCCAGCAGTTTGGCGGGGAATCAGCCCCAGCATTTT | CASSLAGNQPQHF
TRBJ2-3 | TRBV7-2 | - | - | TGTGCCATCAGGGACCCCGGTGAGGATACGCAGTATTTT | CAIRDPGEDTQYF
TRBJ2-3 | TRBV30 | - | TRBD1 | TGTGCCTGGAGTGAAGGGGGCGGCACAGATACGCAGTATTTT | CAWSEGGGTDTQYF
TRBJ2-7 | TRBV28 | - | TRBD1 | TGTGCCAGCAGTCCACAGGGGGGAGAAGGCGAGCAGTACTTC | CASSPQGGEGEQYF
TRBJ2-3 | TRBV5-4 | - | - | TGTGCCAGCAGCCCGTTAGGAGCGGGCCTCACAGATACGCAGTATTTT | CASSPLGAGLTDTQYF
TRBJ1-5 | TRBV28 | - | - | TGTGCCAGCAGCACGAGTTGGCCGTGGACAGTTTTCAATCAGCCCCAGCATTTT | CASSTSWPWTVFNQPQHF
TRBJ2-3 | TRBV6-6 | - | - | TGTGCCAGCAGCCCTTGGAGGGCCGGAGATACGCAGTATTTT | CASSPWRAGDTQYF
TRBJ2-7 | TRBV5-6 | - | - | TGTGCCAGCAGCTTGGACCTTCGCTCCTACGAGCAGTACTTC | CASSLDLRSYEQYF
TRBJ1-5 | TRBV29-1 | once | TRBD1 | TGCAGCGTTAAGACAGGGCTCAATCAGCCCCAGCATTTT | CSVKTGLNQPQHF
TRBJ2-1 | TRBV29-1 | - | - | TGCAGCGTTTACCCGGGGGCGGGGTACAATGAGCAGTTCTTC | CSVYPGAGYNEQFF
TRBJ1-5 | TRBV5-1 | - | - | TGCGCCAGCAGCTTGGGACAGAGCAATCAGCCCCAGCATTTT | CASSLGQSNQPQHF
TRBJ2-6 | TRBV6-5 | - | - | TGTGCCAGCAGCGTACTCCCCTTAGGGGCCAACGTCCTGACTTTC | CASSVLPLGANVLTF
TRBJ2-6 | TRBV4-3 | - | - | TGCGCCAGCAGCCTCAAGGTGGGACACTTCTCTGGGGCCAACGTCCTGACTTTC | CASSLKVGHFSGANVLTF
TRBJ2-7 | TRBV27 | few | - | TGTGCCAGCAGTTTATCGCACGGGGACACCGCCTACGAGCAGTACTTC | CASSLSHGDTAYEQYF
TRBJ2-7 | TRBV13 | - | TRBD1 | TGTGCCAGCAGCTTAGGAGGGGGCCCGTACGAGCAGTACTTC | CASSLGGGPYEQYF
TRBJ1-5 | TRBV11-2 | - | - | TGTGCCAGCAGCTTAGAGGGGGAGCATCAGCCCCAGCATTTT | CASSLEGEHQPQHF
TRBJ2-1 | TRBV27 | - | TRBD2 | TGTGCCAGCAGTTTCCAACCGGGACTAAACAATGAGCAGTTCTTC | CASSFQPGLNNEQFF
TRBJ2-7 | TRBV5-1 | - | - | TGCGCCAGCAGCTCGCAGGGTTGGGGGGTCACCTACGAGCAGTACTTC | CASSSQGWGVTYEQYF
TRBJ2-1 | TRBV9 | - | - | TGTGCCAGCAGCGTAGAGAATGCTTGGGACAATGAGCAGTTCTTC | CASSVENAWDNEQFF
TRBJ2-5 | TRBV28 | - | - | TGTGCCAGCAGTCCTACGGCCCCCGACGATAGGCAAGAGACCCAGTACTTC | CASSPTAPDDRQETQYF
TRBJ1-3 | TRBV27 | - | - | TGTGCCAGCAGTCCGACGGGACCCTACCCGTCTGGAAACACCATATATTTT | CASSPTGPYPSGNTIYF
TRBJ2-7 | TRBV19 | - | TRBD2 | TGTGCCAGTAGTATCCTATGGACTAGCGGGACCTCCTACGAGCAGTACTTC | CASSILWTSGTSYEQYF
TRBJ2-5 | TRBV7-3 | - | - | TGTGCCAGCAGCCTTACAGGGATCCAAGAGACCCAGTACTTC | CASSLTGIQETQYF
TRBJ1-1 | TRBV19 | - | TRBD1 | TGTGCCAGTAGTTTCCGGGACAGGATGAACACTGAAGCTTTCTTT | CASSFRDRMNTEAFF
TRBJ2-5 | TRBV28 | - | - | TGTGCCAGCAGCTCGAGGACCGGGAAGGGTTGGGAGACCCAGTACTTC | CASSSRTGKGWETQYF
TRBJ2-7 | TRBV27 | - | TRBD1 | TGTGCCAGCAGTATCGACAGGGGGCATTCTGGCGAGCAGTACTTC | CASSIDRGHSGEQYF
TRBJ2-1 | TRBV6-6 | - | TRBD2 | TGTGCCAGCAGTTCCCGAACATGGGGGGGGGTACCTGAGCAGTTCTTC | CASSSRTWGGVPEQFF
TRBJ2-7 | TRBV27 | - | TRBD2 | TGTGCCAGCAGCCCCCGAGGAGGGGACGGGGGGTACGAGCAGTACTTC | CASSPRGGDGGYEQYF
TRBJ1-1 | TRBV4-1 | once | - | TGCGCCAGCAGCCAGTCGGGACACCCGAACACTGAAGCTTTCTTT | CASSQSGHPNTEAFF
TRBJ2-3 | TRBV5-1 | - | TRBD2 | TGCGCCAGCAGCTTGGTAGTCTTTGAGCGGGAGGGATCAGATACGCAGTATTTT | CASSLVVFEREGSDTQYF
TRBJ2-1 | TRBV10-3 | - | - | TGTGCCATCAGTGAAGGGGTCTCCTACAATGAGCAGTTCTTC | CAISEGVSYNEQFF
TRBJ1-2 | TRBV30 | once | - | TGTGCCTGGAGTTGGGGGGGTGGCTATGGCTACACCTTC | CAWSWGGGYGYTF
TRBJ1-2 | TRBV6-6 | - | - | TGTGCCAGCAGTTTTGGCCTCGATTTCTATGGCTACACCTTC | CASSFGLDFYGYTF
TRBJ2-7 | TRBV27 | - | TRBD1 | TGTGCCAGCAGTTTAGGACAGGGCGGCTACGAGCAGTACTTC | CASSLGQGGYEQYF
TRBJ2-3 | TRBV11-2 | - | - | TGTGCCAGCAGCTTATGGGCTAGACCTTCCTTCGGCACAGATACGCAGTATTTT | CASSLWARPSFGTDTQYF